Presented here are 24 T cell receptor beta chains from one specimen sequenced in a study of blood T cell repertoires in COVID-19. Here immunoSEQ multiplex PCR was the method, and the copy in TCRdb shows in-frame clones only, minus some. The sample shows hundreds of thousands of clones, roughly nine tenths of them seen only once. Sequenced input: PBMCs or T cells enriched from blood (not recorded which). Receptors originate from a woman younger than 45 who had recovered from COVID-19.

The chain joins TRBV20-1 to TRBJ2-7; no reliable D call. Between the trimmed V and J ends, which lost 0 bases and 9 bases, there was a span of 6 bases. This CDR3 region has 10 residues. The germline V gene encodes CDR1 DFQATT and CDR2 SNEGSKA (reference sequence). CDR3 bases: TGCAGTGCTAGAGATACAGCGCAGTACTTC. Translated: CSARDTAQYF.

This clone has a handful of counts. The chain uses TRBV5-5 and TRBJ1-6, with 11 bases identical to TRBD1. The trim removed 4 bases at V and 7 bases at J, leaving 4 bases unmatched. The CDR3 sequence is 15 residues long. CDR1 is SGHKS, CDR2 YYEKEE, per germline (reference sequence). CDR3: CASSPGDRGNSPLHF. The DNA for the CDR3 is TGTGCCAGCAGCCCGGGGGACAGGGGGAATTCACCCCTCCACTTT.

The CDR3 spells CATSDAGNTEAFF. CDR3 bases: TGTGCCACCAGTGACGCCGGTAACACTGAAGCTTTCTTT. The V call is TRBV24-1, the J call TRBJ1-1; D is unresolved. Germline values: CDR1 KGHDR, CDR2 SFDVKD. V dropped 4 bases and J dropped 2 bases, with 7 bases sitting between them. This CDR3 region has 13 residues.

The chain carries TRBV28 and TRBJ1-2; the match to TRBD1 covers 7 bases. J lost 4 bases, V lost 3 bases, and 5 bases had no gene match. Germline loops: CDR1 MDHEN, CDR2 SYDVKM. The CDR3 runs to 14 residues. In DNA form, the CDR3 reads TGTGCCAGCAGTTTGGCGCAGGGGGGCTATGGCTACACCTTC. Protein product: CASSLAQGGYGYTF.

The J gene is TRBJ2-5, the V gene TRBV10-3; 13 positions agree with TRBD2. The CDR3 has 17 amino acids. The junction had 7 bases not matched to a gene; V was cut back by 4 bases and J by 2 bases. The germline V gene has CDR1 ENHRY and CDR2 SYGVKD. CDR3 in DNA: TGTGCCATCAGTGTCCCGACTAGCGGGGGGACACAAGAGACCCAGTACTTC. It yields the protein CAISVPTSGGTQETQYF.

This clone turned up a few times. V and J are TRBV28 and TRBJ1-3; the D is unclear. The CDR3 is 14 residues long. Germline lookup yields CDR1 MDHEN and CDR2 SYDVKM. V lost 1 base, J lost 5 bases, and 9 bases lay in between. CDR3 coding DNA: TGTGCCAGCAGTTTATCCCACAGAAGAAACACCATATATTTT. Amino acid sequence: CASSLSHRRNTIYF. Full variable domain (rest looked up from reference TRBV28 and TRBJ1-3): DVKVTQSSRYLVKRTGEKVFLECVQDMDHENMFWYRQDPGLGLRLIYFSYDVKMKEKGDIPEGYSVSREKKERFSLILESASTNQTSMYLCASSLSHRRNTIYFGEGSWLTVV.

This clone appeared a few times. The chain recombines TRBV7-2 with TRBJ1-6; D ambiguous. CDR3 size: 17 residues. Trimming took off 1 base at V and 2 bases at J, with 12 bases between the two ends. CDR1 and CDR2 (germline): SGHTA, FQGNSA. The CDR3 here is CASSLVAGGTYNSPLHF. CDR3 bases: TGTGCCAGCAGCTTAGTGGCAGGAGGGACCTATAATTCACCCCTCCACTTT.

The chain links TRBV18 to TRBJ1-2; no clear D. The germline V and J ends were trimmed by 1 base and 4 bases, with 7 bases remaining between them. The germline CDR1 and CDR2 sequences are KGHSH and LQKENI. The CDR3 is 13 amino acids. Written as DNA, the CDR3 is TGTGCCAGCTCACCACGGGAGACCTATGGCTACACCTTC. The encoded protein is CASSPRETYGYTF.

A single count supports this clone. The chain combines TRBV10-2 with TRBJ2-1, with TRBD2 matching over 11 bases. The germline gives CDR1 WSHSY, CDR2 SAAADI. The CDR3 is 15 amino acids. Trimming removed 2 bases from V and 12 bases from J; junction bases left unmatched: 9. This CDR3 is CASSELAGGPGGQFF. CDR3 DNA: TGCGCCAGCAGTGAGCTAGCGGGGGGCCCTGGGGGGCAGTTCTTC.

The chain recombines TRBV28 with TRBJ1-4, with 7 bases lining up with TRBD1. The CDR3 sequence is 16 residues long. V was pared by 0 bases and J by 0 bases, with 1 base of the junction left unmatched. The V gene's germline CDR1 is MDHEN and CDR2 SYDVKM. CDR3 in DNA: TGTGCCAGCAGTTTATGGGGGACAGCAACTAATGAAAAACTGTTTTTT. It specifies CASSLWGTATNEKLFF.

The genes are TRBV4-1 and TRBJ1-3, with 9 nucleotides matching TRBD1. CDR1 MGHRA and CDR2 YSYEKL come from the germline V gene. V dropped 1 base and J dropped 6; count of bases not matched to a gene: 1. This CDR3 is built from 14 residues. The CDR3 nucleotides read TGCGCCAGCAGCCAAGGACAGGGGGAAAACACCATATATTTT. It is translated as CASSQGQGENTIYF.

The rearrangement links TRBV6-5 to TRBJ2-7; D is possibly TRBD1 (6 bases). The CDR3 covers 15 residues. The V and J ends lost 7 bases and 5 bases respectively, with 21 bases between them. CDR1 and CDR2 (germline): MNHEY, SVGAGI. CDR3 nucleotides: TGTGCCAGCATGTTATCCCGCCAGGGGCAAAACGAGCAGTACTTC. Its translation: CASMLSRQGQNEQYF.

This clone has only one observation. The CDR3 reads CASSSQISGANVLTF. In DNA, the CDR3 is TGTGCCAGCAGTTCTCAGATATCTGGGGCCAACGTCCTGACTTTC. The J gene is TRBJ2-6, the V gene TRBV6-5, with D hard to call. The ends were cut back, 4 bases at V and 1 base at J, with 8 bases in the middle. Germline V lookup: CDR1 MNHEY, CDR2 SVGAGI. CDR3 length: 15 amino acids.

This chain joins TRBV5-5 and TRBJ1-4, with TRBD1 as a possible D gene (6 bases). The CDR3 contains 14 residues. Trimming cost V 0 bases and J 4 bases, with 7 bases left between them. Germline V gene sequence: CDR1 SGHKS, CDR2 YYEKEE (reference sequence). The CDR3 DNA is TGTGCCAGCAGCTTGGGACAGGTTAATGAAAAACTGTTTTTT. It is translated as CASSLGQVNEKLFF.

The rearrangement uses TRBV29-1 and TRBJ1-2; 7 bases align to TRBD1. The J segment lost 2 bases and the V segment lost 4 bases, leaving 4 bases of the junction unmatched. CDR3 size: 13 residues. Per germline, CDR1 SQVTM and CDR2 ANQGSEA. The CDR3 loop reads CSVVSTGNYGYTF. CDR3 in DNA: TGCAGCGTTGTCTCGACAGGGAACTATGGCTACACCTTC.

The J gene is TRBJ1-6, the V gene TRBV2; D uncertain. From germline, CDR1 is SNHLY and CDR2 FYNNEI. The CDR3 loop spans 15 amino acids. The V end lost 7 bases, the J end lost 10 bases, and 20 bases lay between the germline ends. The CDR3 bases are TGTGCCAGCACCCCCCTCGGGGAACAGAACTCACCCCTCCACTTT. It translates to CASTPLGEQNSPLHF.

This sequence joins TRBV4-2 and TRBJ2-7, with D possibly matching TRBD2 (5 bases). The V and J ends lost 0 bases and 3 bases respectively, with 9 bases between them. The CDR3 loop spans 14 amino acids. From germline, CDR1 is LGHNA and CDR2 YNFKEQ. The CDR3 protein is CASSQDGTSYEQYF. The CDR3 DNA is TGTGCCAGCAGCCAAGATGGAACTAGCTACGAGCAGTACTTC.

CDR3 loop: CASSLRGRGVNYGYTF. The CDR3 coding sequence is TGTGCCAGCAGCTTGAGGGGGCGAGGGGTGAACTATGGCTACACCTTC. V gene TRBV5-4 combines with J gene TRBJ1-2, with TRBD1 identical over 7 bases. Germline CDR1 is SGHNT and CDR2 is YYREEE (reference sequence). J lost 2 bases, V lost 1 base, and 8 bases had no gene match. This CDR3 is 16 amino acids long.

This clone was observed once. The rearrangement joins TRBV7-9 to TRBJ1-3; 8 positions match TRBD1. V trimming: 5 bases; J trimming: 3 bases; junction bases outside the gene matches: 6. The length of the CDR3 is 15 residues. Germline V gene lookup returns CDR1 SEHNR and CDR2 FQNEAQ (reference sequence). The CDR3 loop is CASSLLTGVGNTIYF. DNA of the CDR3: TGTGCCAGCAGCCTCCTGACAGGGGTTGGAAACACCATATATTTT.

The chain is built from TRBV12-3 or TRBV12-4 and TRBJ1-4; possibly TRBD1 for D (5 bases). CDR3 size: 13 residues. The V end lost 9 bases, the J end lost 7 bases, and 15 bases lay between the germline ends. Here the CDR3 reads CASKLGGSEKLFF. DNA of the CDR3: TGTGCCAGTAAGCTTGGGGGGAGTGAAAAACTGTTTTTT.

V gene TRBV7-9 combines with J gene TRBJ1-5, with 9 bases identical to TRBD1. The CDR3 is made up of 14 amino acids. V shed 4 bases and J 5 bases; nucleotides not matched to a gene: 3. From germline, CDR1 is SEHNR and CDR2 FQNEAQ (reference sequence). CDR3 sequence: CASSSGTGYQPQHF. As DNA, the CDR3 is TGTGCCAGCAGCTCCGGGACAGGGTATCAGCCCCAGCATTTT. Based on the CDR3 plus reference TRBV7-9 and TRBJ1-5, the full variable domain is DTGVSQNPRHKITKRGQNVTFRCDPISEHNRLYWYRQTLGQGPEFLTYFQNEAQLEKSRLLSDRFSAERPKGSFSTLEIQRTEQGDSAMYLCASSSGTGYQPQHFGDGTRLSIL.

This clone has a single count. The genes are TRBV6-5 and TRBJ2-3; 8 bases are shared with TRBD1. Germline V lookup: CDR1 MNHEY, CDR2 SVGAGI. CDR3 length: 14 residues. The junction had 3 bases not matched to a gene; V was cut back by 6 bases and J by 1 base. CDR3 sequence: CASRRTGRTDTQYF. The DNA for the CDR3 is TGTGCCAGCAGAAGGACAGGGCGCACAGATACGCAGTATTTT.

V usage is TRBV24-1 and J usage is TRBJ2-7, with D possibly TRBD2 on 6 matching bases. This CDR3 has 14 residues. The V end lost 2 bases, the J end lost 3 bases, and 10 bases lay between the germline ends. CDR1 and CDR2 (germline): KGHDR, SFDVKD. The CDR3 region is CATSDSGGDYEQYF. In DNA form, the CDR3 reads TGTGCCACCAGTGATTCCGGGGGAGACTACGAGCAGTACTTC.

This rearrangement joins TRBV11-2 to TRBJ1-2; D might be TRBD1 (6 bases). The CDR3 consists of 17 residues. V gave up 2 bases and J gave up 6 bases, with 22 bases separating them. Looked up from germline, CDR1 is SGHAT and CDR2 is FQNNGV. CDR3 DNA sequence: TGTGCCAGCAGCTTAACTTACAGGGCCCAACGTGGGAATGGCTACACCTTC. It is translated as CASSLTYRAQRGNGYTF.